This T cell receptor (beta chain) was identified during a study of T cell changes during pregnancy in multiple sclerosis. Repertoires were generated with immunoSEQ multiplex PCR, while TCRdb's copy carries only in-frame clones and drops some. The table shows 80,000 or so clones, with around 92% occurring only once. Germline V CDR1 and CDR2: SNHLY, FYNNEI. The CDR3 covers 12 residues. V was pared by 7 bases and J by 2 bases, with 8 bases between. This specimen was peripheral blood, taken before pregnancy. This chain links TRBV2 with TRBJ1-2; unclear D gene. This sequence originates from a female donor with multiple sclerosis, enrolled in a pregnancy study. CDR3 bases: TGTGCCAGCAACCTACAGAACTATGGCTACACCTTC. Its protein product is CASNLQNYGYTF.